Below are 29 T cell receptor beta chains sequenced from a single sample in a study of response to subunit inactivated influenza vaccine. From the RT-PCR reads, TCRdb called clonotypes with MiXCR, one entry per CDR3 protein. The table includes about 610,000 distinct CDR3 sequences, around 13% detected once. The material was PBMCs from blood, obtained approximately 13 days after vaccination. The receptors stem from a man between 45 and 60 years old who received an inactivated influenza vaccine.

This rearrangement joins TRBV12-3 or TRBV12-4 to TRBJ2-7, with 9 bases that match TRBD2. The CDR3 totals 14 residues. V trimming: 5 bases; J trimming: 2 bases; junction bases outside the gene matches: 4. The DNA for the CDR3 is TGTGCCAGCAGTACGGGACTAGCTGCCTACGAGCAGTACTTC. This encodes CASSTGLAAYEQYF.

CDR3 protein: CASSSWDGGQFF. Written as DNA, the CDR3 is TGTGCCAGCAGCTCCTGGGACGGAGGGCAGTTCTTC. The chain combines TRBV7-2 with TRBJ2-1; the D call may be TRBD1 or TRBD2 (5 bases each). V was shortened by 4 bases and J by 12 bases, with 13 bases between the two germline ends. Germline V gene lookup returns CDR1 SGHTA and CDR2 FQGNSA. The CDR3 is 12 residues long.

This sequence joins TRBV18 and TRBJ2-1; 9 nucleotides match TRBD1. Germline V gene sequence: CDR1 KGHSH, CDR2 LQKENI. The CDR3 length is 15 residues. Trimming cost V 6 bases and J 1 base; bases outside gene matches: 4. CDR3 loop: CASSVGTGSYNEQFF. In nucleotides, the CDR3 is TGTGCCAGCTCGGTAGGGACAGGGTCCTACAATGAGCAGTTCTTC.

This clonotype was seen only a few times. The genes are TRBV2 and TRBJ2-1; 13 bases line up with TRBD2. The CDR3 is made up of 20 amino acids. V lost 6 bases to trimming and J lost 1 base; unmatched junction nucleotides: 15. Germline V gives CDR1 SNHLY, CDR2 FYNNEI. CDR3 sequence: CASRTTKLAGGPESYNEQFF. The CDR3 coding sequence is TGTGCCAGCAGGACGACCAAACTAGCGGGAGGGCCCGAATCCTACAATGAGCAGTTCTTC.

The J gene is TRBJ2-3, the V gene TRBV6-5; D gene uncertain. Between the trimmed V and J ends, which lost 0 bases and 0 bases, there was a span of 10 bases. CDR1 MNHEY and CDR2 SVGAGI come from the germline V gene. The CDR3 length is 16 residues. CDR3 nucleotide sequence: TGTGCCAGCAGTTACTCCTCCGGTTCTAGCACAGATACGCAGTATTTT. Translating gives CASSYSSGSSTDTQYF.

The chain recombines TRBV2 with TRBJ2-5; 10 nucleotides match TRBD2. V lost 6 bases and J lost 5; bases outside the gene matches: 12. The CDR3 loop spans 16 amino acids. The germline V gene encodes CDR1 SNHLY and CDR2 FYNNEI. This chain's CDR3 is CASSRTGTSDIETQYF. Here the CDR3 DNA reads TGTGCCAGCAGCAGAACCGGGACTAGCGATATTGAGACCCAGTACTTC.

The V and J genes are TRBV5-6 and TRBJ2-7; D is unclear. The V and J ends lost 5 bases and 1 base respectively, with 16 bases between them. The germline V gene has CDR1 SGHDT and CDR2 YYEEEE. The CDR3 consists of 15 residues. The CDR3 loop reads CASSPYDGTSYEQYF. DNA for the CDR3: TGTGCCAGCAGTCCATATGATGGAACGTCCTACGAGCAGTACTTC.

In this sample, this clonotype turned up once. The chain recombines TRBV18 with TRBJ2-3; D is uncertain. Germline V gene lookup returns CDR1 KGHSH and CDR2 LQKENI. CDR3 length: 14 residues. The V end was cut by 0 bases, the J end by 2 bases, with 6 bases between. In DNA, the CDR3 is TGTGCCAGCTCACCACCGCACTACACAGATACGCAGTATTTT. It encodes CASSPPHYTDTQYF.

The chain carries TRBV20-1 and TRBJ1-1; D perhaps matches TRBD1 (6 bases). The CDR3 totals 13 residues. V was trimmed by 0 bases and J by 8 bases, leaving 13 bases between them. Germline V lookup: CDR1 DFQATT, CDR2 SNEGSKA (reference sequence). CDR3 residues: CSARDVHGTEAFF. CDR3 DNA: TGCAGTGCTAGAGATGTCCATGGGACAGAAGCTTTCTTT.

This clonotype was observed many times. The CDR3 sequence is CASSVLLDDTQYF. DNA for the CDR3: TGTGCCAGCAGTGTCCTTTTGGACGATACGCAGTATTTT. The rearrangement joins TRBV6-1 to TRBJ2-3; D is uncertain. Trimming shortened V by 4 bases and J by 6 bases, and 11 bases separated the two germline ends. This CDR3 contains 13 residues. In germline, CDR1 is MNHNS, CDR2 SASEGT.

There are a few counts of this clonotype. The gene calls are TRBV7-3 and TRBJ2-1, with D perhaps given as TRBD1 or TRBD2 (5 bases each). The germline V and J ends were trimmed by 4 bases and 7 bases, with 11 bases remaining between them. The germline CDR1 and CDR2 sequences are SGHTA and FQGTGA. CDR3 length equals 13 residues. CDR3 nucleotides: TGTGCCAGCAGCTCCGGGGCCGGGAATGAGCAGTTCTTC. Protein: CASSSGAGNEQFF.

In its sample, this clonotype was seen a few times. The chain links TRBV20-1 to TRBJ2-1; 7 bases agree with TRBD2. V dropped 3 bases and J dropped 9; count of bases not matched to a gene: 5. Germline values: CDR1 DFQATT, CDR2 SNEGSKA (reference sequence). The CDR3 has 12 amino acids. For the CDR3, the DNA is TGCAGTGCTAGTCAGGGAGGGAGTGAGCAGTTCTTC. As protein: CSASQGGSEQFF.

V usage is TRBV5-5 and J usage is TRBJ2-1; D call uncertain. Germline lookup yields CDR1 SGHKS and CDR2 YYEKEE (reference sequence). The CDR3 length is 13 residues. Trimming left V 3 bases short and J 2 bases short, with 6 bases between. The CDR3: CASSSPPYNEQFF. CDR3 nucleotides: TGTGCCAGCAGCTCACCTCCCTACAATGAGCAGTTCTTC.

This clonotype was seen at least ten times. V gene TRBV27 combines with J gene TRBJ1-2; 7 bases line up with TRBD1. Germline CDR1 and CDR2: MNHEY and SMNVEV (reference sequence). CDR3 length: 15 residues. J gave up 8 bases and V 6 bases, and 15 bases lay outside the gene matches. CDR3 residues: CASSLDPAGGGGYTF. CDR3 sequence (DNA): TGTGCCAGCAGCCTCGACCCCGCAGGGGGTGGCGGCTACACCTTC.

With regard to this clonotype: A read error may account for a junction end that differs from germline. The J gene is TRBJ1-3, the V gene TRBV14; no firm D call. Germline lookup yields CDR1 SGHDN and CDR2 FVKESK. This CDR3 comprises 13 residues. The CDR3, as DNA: TGTGCCAGCAGCCAGTCTCGTGGAGACACCATATATTTT. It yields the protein CASSQSRGDTIYF.

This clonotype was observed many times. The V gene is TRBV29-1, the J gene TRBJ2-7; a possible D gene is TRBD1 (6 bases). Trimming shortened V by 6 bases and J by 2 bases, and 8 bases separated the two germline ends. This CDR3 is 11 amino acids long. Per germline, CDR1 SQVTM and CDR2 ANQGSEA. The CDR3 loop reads CSVQGTYEQYF. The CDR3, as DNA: TGCAGCGTACAGGGAACCTACGAGCAGTACTTC.

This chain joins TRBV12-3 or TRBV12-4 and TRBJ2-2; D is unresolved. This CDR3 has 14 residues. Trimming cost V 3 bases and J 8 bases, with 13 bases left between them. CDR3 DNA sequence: TGTGCCAGCAGTTTTACAGAGGCCCAGGGGGAGCTGTTTTTT. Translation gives CASSFTEAQGELFF.

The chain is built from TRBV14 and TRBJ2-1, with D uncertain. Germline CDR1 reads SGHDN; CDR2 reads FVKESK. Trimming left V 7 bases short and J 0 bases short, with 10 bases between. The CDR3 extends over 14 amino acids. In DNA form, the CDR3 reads TGTGCCAGCACACCTATGAGCTCCTACAATGAGCAGTTCTTC. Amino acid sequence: CASTPMSSYNEQFF.

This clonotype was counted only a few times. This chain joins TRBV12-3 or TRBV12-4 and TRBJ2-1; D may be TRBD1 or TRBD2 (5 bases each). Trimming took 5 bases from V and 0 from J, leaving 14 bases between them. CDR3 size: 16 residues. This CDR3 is CASSAPGRRSYNEQFF. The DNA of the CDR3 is TGTGCCAGCAGTGCACCGGGACGCCGCTCCTACAATGAGCAGTTCTTC.

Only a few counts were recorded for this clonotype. The CDR3 sequence: CAVNRGASGTGELFF. DNA for the CDR3: TGTGCGGTCAATAGGGGGGCGTCGGGGACCGGGGAGCTGTTTTTT. The gene calls are TRBV7-7 and TRBJ2-2, with D perhaps given as TRBD1 or TRBD2 (6 bases each). CDR1 and CDR2 from the germline V gene are SSHAT and FNYEAQ (reference sequence). The CDR3 is 15 residues long.

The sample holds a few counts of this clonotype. The CDR3 region has the DNA TGCAGTGCTAGAGTGCGGGGGGAGACCCAGTACTTC. Translated, it gives CSARVRGETQYF. The rearrangement joins TRBV20-1 to TRBJ2-5; 7 positions match TRBD2. The germline gives CDR1 DFQATT, CDR2 SNEGSKA (reference sequence). The V and J ends lost 1 base and 5 bases, in that order; junction bases with no gene match: 1. The CDR3 extends over 12 amino acids.

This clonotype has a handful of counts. The CDR3 spells CAWSGQAIVAFF. CDR3 bases: TGTGCCTGGAGTGGGCAGGCTATCGTTGCTTTCTTT. The chain employs TRBV30 and TRBJ1-1; no reliable D call. Germline V CDR1 and CDR2: GTSNPN, SVGIG (reference sequence). Trimming pared 1 base from V and 11 bases from J, leaving 14 bases between. This CDR3 has 12 amino acids.

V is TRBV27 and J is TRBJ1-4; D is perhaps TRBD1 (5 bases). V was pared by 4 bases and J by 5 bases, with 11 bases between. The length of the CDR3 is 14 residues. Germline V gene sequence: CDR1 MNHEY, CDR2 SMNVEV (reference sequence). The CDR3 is CASSSGDRNEKLFF. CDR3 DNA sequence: TGTGCCAGCAGTTCGGGGGACCGCAATGAAAAACTGTTTTTT.

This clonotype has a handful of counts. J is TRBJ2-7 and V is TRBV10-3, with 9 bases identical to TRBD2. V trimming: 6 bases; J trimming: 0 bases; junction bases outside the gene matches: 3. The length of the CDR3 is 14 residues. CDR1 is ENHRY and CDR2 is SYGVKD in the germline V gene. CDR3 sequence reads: CAIRGGRASYEQYF. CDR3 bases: TGTGCCATCAGGGGCGGGAGGGCCTCCTACGAGCAGTACTTC.

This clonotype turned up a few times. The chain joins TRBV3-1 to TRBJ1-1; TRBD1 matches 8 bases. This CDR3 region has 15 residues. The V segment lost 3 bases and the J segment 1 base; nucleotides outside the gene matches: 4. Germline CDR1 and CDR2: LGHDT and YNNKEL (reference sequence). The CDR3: CASSHPGQGNTEAFF. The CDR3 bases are TGTGCCAGCAGCCATCCCGGACAGGGGAACACTGAAGCTTTCTTT.

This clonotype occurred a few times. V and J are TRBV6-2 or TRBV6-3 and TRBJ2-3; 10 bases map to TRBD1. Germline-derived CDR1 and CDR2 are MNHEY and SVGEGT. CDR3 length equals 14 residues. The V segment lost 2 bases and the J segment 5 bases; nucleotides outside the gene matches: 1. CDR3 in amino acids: CASSYGTGVDTQYF. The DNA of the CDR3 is TGTGCCAGCAGTTACGGGACAGGGGTAGATACGCAGTATTTT.

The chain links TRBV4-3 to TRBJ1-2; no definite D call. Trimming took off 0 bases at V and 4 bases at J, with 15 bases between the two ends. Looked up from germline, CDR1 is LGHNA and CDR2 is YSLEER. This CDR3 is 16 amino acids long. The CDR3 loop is CASSQDSALFGYGYTF. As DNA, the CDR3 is TGCGCCAGCAGCCAAGATAGCGCACTATTTGGCTATGGCTACACCTTC.

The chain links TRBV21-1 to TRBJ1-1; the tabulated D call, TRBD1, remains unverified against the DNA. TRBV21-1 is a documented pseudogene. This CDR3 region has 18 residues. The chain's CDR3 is CASSKGLEQGLGASEAFF. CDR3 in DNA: TGTGCCAGCAGCAAAGGCCTGGAACAGGGACTGGGGGCAAGTGAAGCTTTCTTT.

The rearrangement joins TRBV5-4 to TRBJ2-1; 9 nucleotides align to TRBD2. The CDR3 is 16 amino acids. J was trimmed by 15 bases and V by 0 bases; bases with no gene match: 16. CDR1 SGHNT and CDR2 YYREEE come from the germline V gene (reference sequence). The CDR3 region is CASSLAGNTGTSSGFF. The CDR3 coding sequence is TGTGCCAGCAGCTTGGCAGGGAACACCGGGACTAGCAGTGGGTTCTTC.